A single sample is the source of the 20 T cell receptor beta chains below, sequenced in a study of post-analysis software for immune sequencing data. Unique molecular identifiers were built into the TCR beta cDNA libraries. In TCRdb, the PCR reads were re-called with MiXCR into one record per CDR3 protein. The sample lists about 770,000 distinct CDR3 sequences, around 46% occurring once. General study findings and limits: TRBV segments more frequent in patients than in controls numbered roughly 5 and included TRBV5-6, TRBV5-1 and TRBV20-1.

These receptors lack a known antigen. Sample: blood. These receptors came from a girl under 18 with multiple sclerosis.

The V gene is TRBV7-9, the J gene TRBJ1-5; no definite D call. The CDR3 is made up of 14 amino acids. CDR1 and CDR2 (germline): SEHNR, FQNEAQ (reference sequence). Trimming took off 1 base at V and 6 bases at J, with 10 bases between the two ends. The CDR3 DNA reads TGTGCCAGCAGCTTAGAGAGTGATGCTCAGCCCCAGCATTTT. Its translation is CASSLESDAQPQHF.

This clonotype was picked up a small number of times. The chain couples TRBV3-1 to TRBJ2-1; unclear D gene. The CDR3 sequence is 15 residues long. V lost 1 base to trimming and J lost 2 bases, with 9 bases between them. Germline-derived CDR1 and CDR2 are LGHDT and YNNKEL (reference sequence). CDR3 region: CASSQGESAYNEQFF. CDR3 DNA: TGTGCCAGCAGCCAAGGAGAATCAGCCTACAATGAGCAGTTCTTC.

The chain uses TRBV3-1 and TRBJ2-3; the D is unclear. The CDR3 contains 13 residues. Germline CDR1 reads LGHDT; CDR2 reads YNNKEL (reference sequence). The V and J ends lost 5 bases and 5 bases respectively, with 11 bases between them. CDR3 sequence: CASSSWSEDTQYF. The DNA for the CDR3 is TGTGCCAGCAGCTCCTGGAGCGAAGATACGCAGTATTTT.

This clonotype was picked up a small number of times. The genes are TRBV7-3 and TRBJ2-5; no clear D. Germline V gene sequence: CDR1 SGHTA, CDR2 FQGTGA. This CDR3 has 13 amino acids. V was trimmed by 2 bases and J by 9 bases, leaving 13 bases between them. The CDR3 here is CASSLYPGTSQYF. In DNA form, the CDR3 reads TGTGCCAGCAGCTTATACCCTGGTACGTCCCAGTACTTC.

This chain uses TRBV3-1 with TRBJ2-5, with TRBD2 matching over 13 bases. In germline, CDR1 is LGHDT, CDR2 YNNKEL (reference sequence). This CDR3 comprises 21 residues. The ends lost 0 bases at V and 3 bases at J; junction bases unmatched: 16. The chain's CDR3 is CASSQEALGLAGVVVEETQYF. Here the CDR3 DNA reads TGTGCCAGCAGCCAAGAGGCCCTCGGACTAGCGGGAGTTGTAGTGGAAGAGACCCAGTACTTC.

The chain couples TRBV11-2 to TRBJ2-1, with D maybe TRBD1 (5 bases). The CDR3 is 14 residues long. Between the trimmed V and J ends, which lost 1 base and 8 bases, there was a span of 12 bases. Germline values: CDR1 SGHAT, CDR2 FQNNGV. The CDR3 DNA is TGTGCCAGCAGCTTAGCCTCAGGGATTCATGAGCAGTTCTTC. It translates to CASSLASGIHEQFF.

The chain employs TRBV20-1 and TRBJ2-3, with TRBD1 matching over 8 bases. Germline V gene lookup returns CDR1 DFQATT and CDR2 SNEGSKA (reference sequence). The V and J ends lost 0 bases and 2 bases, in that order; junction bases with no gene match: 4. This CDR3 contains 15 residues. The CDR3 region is CSARDPGGYTDTQYF. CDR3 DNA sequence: TGCAGTGCTAGAGATCCAGGGGGCTACACAGATACGCAGTATTTT.

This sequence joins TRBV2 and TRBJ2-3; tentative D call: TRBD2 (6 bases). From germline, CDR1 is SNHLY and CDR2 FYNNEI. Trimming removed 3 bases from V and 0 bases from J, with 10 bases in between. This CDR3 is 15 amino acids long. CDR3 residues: CASSDRRDSTDTQYF. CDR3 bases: TGTGCCAGCAGTGACAGGCGGGATAGCACAGATACGCAGTATTTT.

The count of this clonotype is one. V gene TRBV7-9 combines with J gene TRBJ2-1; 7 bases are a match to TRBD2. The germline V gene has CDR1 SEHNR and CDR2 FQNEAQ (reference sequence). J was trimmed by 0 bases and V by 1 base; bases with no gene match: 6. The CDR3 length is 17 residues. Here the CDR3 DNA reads TGTGCCAGCAGCTTAGTGAGCGGGACTTCCTCCTACAATGAGCAGTTCTTC. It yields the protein CASSLVSGTSSYNEQFF.

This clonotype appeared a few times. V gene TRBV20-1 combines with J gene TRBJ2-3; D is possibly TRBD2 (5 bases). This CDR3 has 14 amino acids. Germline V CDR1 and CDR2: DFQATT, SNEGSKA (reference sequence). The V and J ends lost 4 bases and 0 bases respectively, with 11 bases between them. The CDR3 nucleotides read TGCAGTGCTACTCCGGCGGGTAGCACAGATACGCAGTATTTT. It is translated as CSATPAGSTDTQYF.

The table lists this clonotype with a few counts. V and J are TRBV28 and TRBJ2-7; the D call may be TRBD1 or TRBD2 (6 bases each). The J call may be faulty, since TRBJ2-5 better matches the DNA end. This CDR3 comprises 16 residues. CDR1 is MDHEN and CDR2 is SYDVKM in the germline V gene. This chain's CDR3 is CASSSPGGEVRETQYF. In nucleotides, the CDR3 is TGTGCCAGCAGTTCCCCCGGGGGCGAAGTTAGAGAGACCCAGTACTTC.

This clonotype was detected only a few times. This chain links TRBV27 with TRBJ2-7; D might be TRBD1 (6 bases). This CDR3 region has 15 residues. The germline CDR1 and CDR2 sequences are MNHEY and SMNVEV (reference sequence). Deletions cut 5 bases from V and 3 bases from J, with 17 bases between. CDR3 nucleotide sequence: TGTGCCAGCAGTCCCCCCGGGACAATCCTCTACGAGCAGTACTTC. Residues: CASSPPGTILYEQYF.

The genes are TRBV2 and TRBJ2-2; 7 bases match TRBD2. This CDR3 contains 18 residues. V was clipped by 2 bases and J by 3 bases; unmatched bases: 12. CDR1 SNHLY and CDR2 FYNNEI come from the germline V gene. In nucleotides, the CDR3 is TGTGCCAGCAGTGAATCGGCTTTGGCGGGAGTTTACACCGGGGAGCTGTTTTTT. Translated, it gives CASSESALAGVYTGELFF.

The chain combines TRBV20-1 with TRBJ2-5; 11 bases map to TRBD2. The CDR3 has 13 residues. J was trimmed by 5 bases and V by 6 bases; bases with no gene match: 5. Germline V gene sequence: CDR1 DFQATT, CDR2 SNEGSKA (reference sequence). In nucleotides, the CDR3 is TGCAGTGCGCCGACTAGCGGGGCGGAGACCCAGTACTTC. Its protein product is CSAPTSGAETQYF.

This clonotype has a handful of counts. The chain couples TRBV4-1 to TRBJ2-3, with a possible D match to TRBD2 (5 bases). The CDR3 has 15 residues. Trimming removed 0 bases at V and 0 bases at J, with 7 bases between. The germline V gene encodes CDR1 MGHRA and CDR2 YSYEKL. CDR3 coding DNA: TGCGCCAGCAGCCAAGAGGACTCTAGCACAGATACGCAGTATTTT. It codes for CASSQEDSSTDTQYF.

Here the CDR3 reads CASSYSMGTGHQFF. CDR3 coding DNA: TGTGCCAGCAGTTACTCGATGGGGACAGGTCACCAGTTCTTC. The gene calls are TRBV6-5 and TRBJ2-1; 8 positions match TRBD1. The germline V gene encodes CDR1 MNHEY and CDR2 SVGAGI. V lost 0 bases and J lost 13; bases outside the gene matches: 8. The CDR3 is made up of 14 amino acids.

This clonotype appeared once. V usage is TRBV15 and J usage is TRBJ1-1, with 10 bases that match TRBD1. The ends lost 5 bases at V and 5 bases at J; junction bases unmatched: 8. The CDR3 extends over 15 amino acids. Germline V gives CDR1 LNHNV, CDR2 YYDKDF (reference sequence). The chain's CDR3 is CATSPRDRGPTEAFF. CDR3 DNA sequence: TGTGCCACCAGCCCTCGGGACAGGGGACCAACTGAAGCTTTCTTT.

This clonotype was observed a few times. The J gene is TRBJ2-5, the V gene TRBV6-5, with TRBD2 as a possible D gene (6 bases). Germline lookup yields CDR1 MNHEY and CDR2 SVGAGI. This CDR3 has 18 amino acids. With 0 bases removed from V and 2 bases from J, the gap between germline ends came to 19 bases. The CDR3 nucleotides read TGTGCCAGCAGTTACTCGAGAACAATAGGAGGGCTACAAGAGACCCAGTACTTC. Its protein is CASSYSRTIGGLQETQYF.

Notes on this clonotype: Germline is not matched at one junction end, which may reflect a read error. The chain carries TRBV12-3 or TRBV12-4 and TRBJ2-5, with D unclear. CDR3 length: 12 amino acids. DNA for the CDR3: TGTGCCGGCAGTTGGTCAGCTGAGACCCAGTACTTC. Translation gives CAGSWSAETQYF.

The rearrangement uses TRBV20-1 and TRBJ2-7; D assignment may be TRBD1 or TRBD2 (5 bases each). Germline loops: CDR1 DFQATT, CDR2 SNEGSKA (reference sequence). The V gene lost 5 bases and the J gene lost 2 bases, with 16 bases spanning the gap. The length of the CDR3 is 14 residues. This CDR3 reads CSASDGLGAYEQYF. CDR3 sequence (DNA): TGCAGTGCTTCGGACGGCCTGGGGGCCTACGAGCAGTACTTC.